Included here is one T cell receptor (beta chain) sequence, with context. The sample comes from a study of T-cell memory formation after mild COVID-19. MiXCR, applied by TCRdb to the 5' RACE reads, yields one record per CDR3 protein. This table has fewer than 400,000 distinct CDR3 sequences, 10% to 15% appearing once. The germline CDR1 and CDR2 sequences are LGHNA and YSLEER. V shed 1 base and J shed 5 bases, with 14 bases lying between them. There are 16 residues in the CDR3. The gene calls are TRBV4-3 and TRBJ2-2; the D gene is possibly TRBD2 (6 bases). The source material was PBMCs or a T cell subset sorted from them (not recorded which). The TCR was taken from a man between 18 and 29 years old who had mild COVID-19 (a few samples of this study predate the infection). Cell type and time point are not known. DNA of the CDR3: TGCGCCAGCAGCCAAGCGGCGGGGTTGATAACCGGGGAGCTGTTTTTT. As protein: CASSQAAGLITGELFF.